Included here is one TCR beta chain sequence, with context. The CDR3 loop spans 15 amino acids. V lost 7 bases and J 5 bases, leaving 18 bases between the germline ends. CDR1 and CDR2 (germline): MRHNA, SNTAGT. The data derive from a study of blood T cell repertoires in COVID-19. About the research overall: In each case, the material was cDNA or gDNA derived from T cells, B-cell-depleted T cells, or PBMCs.

Data came from immunoSEQ multiplex PCR; TCRdb stores just in-frame clones and leaves some out. The data hold around 200,000 clones, with 80% to 90% observed a single time. This receptor was obtained from a woman in her 70s with COVID-19, enrolled during active disease. Material for sequencing was peripheral blood. The chain recombines TRBV6-4 with TRBJ2-1, with D maybe TRBD2 (6 bases). CDR3 region: CASMELALVDNEQFF. For the CDR3, the DNA is TGTGCCAGCATGGAACTAGCTCTGGTAGACAATGAGCAGTTCTTC.